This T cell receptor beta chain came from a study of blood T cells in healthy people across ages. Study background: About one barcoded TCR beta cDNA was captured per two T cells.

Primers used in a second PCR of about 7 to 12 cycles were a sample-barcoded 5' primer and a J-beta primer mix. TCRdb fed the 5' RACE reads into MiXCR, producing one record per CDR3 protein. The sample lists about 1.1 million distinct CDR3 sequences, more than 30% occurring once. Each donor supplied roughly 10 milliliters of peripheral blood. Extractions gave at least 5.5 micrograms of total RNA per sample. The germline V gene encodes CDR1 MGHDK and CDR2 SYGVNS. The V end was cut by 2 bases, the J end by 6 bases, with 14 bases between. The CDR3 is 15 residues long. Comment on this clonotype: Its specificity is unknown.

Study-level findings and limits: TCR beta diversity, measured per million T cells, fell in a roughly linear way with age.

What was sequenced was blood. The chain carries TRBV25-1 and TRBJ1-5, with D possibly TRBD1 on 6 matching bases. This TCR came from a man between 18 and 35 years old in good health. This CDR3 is CASSEGSGVGQPQHF. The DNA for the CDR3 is TGTGCCAGCAGTGAAGGATCAGGGGTAGGTCAGCCCCAGCATTTT.